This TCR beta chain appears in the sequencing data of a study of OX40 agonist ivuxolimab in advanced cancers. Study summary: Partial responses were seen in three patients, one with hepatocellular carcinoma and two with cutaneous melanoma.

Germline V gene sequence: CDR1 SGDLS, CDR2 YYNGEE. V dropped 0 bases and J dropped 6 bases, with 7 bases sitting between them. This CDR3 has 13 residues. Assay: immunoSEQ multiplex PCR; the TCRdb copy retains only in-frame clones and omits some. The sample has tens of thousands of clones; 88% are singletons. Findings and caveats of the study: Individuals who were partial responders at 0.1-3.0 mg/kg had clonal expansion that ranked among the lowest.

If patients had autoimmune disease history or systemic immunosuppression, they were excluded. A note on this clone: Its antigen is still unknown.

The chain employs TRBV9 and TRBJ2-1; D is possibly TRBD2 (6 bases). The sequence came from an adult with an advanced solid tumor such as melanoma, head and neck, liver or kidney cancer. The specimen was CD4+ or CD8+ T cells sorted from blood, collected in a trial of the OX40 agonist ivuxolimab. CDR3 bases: TGTGCCAGCAGCGTAGAACTAGCCAATGAGCAGTTCTTC. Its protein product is CASSVELANEQFF.